These 6 T cell receptor beta chains share one sample of origin, sequenced in a study of CD8 T cell repertoires and HIV-1 epitope variants. The protocol was immunoSEQ multiplex PCR, while the TCRdb copy is restricted to in-frame clones and leaves out a portion. The sample lists under 100,000 clones, around 75% occurring once. The sequencing sample was made of uncultured baseline CD8+ T cells from peripheral blood mononuclear cells (PBMCs). Receptors were obtained from a male donor with HIV.

This chain connects TRBV5-1 to TRBJ2-7, with a weak D call TRBD1 (6 bases). Germline V gives CDR1 SGHRS, CDR2 YFSETQ. The CDR3 loop spans 13 amino acids. The V gene lost 4 bases and the J gene lost 1 base, with 9 bases spanning the gap. Written as DNA, the CDR3 is TGCGCCAGCAGCCACGGACAGTCCTACGAGCAGTACTTC. It encodes CASSHGQSYEQYF.

In the case of this clone: In the same sample, other DNA sequences code for this CDR3. The V gene is TRBV19, the J gene TRBJ2-5, with D unresolved. Germline CDR1 is LNHDA and CDR2 is SQIVND (reference sequence). The CDR3 has 11 residues. Trimming stripped 3 bases from V and 5 bases from J, with 4 bases between. The CDR3 nucleotides read TGTGCCAGTAGTATTAGGGAGACCCAGTACTTC. Encoded protein: CASSIRETQYF.

This clone was seen a single time. The chain employs TRBV7-8 and TRBJ2-1, with D possibly TRBD1 on 5 matching bases. Per germline, CDR1 SGHVS and CDR2 FQNEAQ. This CDR3 contains 15 residues. The ends were cut back, 5 bases at V and 4 bases at J, with 15 bases in the middle. DNA for the CDR3: TGTGCCAGCAGCATGACAGAGCTTCATTACAATGAGCAGTTCTTC. It yields the protein CASSMTELHYNEQFF.

The rearrangement joins TRBV18 to TRBJ2-1; 8 bases align to TRBD2. The CDR3 is 15 amino acids. From germline, CDR1 is KGHSH and CDR2 LQKENI. V was clipped by 3 bases and J by 5 bases; unmatched bases: 6. The CDR3 here is CASSPVGRGDNEQFF. The DNA of the CDR3 is TGTGCCAGCTCACCCGTCGGGAGGGGGGACAATGAGCAGTTCTTC.

The chain recombines TRBV14 with TRBJ2-7; TRBD2 might be the D (6 bases). Germline V gene data show CDR1 as SGHDN and CDR2 as FVKESK. The CDR3 covers 18 residues. V was trimmed by 0 bases and J by 6 bases, leaving 24 bases between them. In DNA form, the CDR3 reads TGTGCCAGCAGCCAAGAACCGCGGGACGGGAGTACACAGTTCGAGCAGTACTTC. Protein: CASSQEPRDGSTQFEQYF.

The rearrangement joins TRBV28 to TRBJ1-5, with 9 bases lining up with TRBD1. Unmatched junction bases numbered 6, after V lost 3 bases and J lost 6 bases. The CDR3 contains 15 residues. Germline CDR1 is MDHEN and CDR2 is SYDVKM. CDR3 DNA: TGTGCCAGCAGTTTCGAACAGGGGGCAGCTCAGCCCCAGCATTTT. This sequence encodes CASSFEQGAAQPQHF. The full variable domain, its missing parts supplied by reference TRBV28 and TRBJ1-5, is DVKVTQSSRYLVKRTGEKVFLECVQDMDHENMFWYRQDPGLGLRLIYFSYDVKMKEKGDIPEGYSVSREKKERFSLILESASTNQTSMYLCASSFEQGAAQPQHFGDGTRLSIL.